The entry that follows covers one TCR beta chain sequence. No antigen is known for it. Per-base qualities were not stored, and no clone one base away is much larger. The record originates from a study of Ad26.COV2.S vaccination and SARS-CoV-2 variants (dated by TCRdb to 2020 to 2022). With respect to the entire study: Vaccine-arm donors were drawn from COV1001, a multicentre, randomized, double-blind, placebo-controlled phase I-IIa trial of Ad26.COV2.S in healthy adults. The TCR-sequenced set comprised about 32 samples: around 20 Ad26.COV2.S vaccine recipients, 5 placebo recipients and 8 SARS-CoV-2 convalescent individuals. Trial participants were randomized into five groups of five, in which low-dose or high-dose Ad26.COV2.S was given once or twice, or placebo was given on both occasions. Ad26.COV2.S was administered intramuscularly at 5 x 10^10 or 1 x 10^11 viral particles, either as a single shot or as two shots given 56 days apart. Throughout the experiments and outcome assessment, investigators stayed blinded to trial group allocation. The specificity and breadth of SARS-CoV-2-reactive T cell receptors after Ad26.COV2.S vaccination were assessed by TCRbeta repertoire sequencing. General study outcomes and caveats: The study lacked the statistical power to compare responses across vaccine doses or regimens. Higher spike-specific TCR breadth was observed in Ad26.COV2.S recipients than in placebo recipients (P = 0.0014). The authors noted that total T cell responses may have been underestimated by the TCR breadth and depth analyses. Comparable non-spike TCR breadth was observed between vaccine and placebo recipients, consistent with only spike being contained in the vaccine. After vaccination, spike-specific CD8+ and CD4+ T cell responses were reported to show substantial breadth.

Via the germline V gene (reference sequence), CDR1 is LNHDA and CDR2 SQIVND. The CDR3 holds 15 amino acids from the cysteine to the phenylalanine. The read is trimmed to its CDR3 DNA, 45 bases read in frame from base 1. For this chain, trimming is 7 bases at the V end and 4 bases at the J end, and the number of junction bases without a gene match is 13. The immunoSEQ Assay was used to sequence TCRbeta CDR3 regions. After extraction, genomic DNA underwent amplification by bias-controlled multiplex PCR, followed by high-throughput sequencing. Turning to the authors' computational methods: Collapsing and filtering of sequences were performed to quantify the absolute abundance of each unique TCRbeta CDR3 region. Usable DNA was measured by amplifying reference genes present in all nucleated cells, and TCRbeta template counts were normalized to that usable DNA to estimate T cell fraction. Repertoire TCRs were annotated as SARS-CoV-2-specific when V gene, CDR3 amino acid sequence and J gene were exactly matched to a known reactive TCR set. MIRA supplied the reference SARS-CoV-2 TCR set, which was filtered for enrichment in COVID-19-positive ImmuneCODE repertoires so that public or cross-reactive TCRs were removed. Based on the MIRA antigens, annotated TCRs were further analysed at the level of specific ORF or position within ORF. Breadth was defined as the number of annotated unique rearrangements divided by the total number of unique productive rearrangements, and depth was defined as the summed frequency of the annotated unique rearrangements. Group comparisons of TCR breadth used two-sided Wilcoxon rank-sum tests. TCRdb carries this immuneACCESS record with in-frame sequences only. Its versions omit some clonotypes, under half of them owing to an unresolved V gene in the studies checked, with the rest unexplained. V, J and clone size are those of that table, while D and trimming were read from the DNA. The sample contains 510,000 or so clones, about 83% of them found a single time. The top ten clones comprise more than 10% of the sample.

The intended sense of this specimen's treatment or condition label: around 19 received Ad26.COV2.S at low or high dose, single or two shots; roughly 5 received placebo; per-sample allocation not given. For vaccine and placebo recipients, repertoires were sequenced using samples collected on day 63 after the first injection. Between 29 July and 7 August 2020, Cohort 1b enrolled fewer than 30 adults aged 18-55 years at one site in Boston, USA. Ad26.COV2.S was a replication-incompetent adenovirus type 26 vector that expressed a prefusion-stabilized SARS-CoV-2 spike protein derived from the original Wuhan strain.

The chain is encoded by TRBV19 joined to TRBJ2-7; the junction holds 7 bases that match TRBD1. This TCR was sampled from a person between 18 and 65 years old who received the Ad26.COV2.S COVID-19 vaccine or a placebo. The source was peripheral blood, collected in a trial of Ad26.COV2.S vaccine versus placebo. The nucleotide sequence reads as follows: TGTGCCAGTAAACAACAGGGGCAAGGGGTGTACGAGCAGTACTTC. Protein translation: CASKQQGQGVYEQYF.